This TCR beta chain derives from a study of radiotherapy plus CTLA-4 blockade in lung cancer (dated 2018 in TCRdb). For the study in its entirety: Objective responses occurred in roughly 19% of enrolled patients, and around 30% achieved disease control.

What the research found in general, with its limitations: Early dynamic changes in blood T cell clones, together with increased serum interferon-beta after radiation, were reported as the strongest predictors of response. TCR clones derived from tumors expanded in peripheral blood after treatment with radiotherapy and ipilimumab.

Focal radiation therapy combined with CTLA-4 blockade (ipilimumab) was tested in patients with chemo-refractory metastatic non-small-cell lung cancer. This clone has only one observation. Its specific antigen is unknown. Base qualities are not at hand, and no much larger clone is one base apart. Per the germline V gene, SGHVS is the CDR1 and FQNEAQ is the CDR2. Trimmed from V: 4 bases; trimmed from J: 2 bases; junction bases lacking a gene match: 17. The CDR3 contains 18 residues, cysteine and phenylalanine counted. Kept here is only the CDR3 DNA, which spans 54 bases and is read in frame from base 1. Libraries were constructed by the immunoSEQ multiplex PCR assay. What TCRdb holds here is the immuneACCESS table cut down to in-frame rearrangements. Part of the clones is not present; checked against another copy, under half of the missing clones reflect an unresolved V gene, and the others are unexplained. The sample table holds tens of thousands of clones, of which about 88% were seen once. Of the sample, 6.5% to 9% is held by the ten largest clones.

The TCR was taken from a human donor with non-small cell lung cancer whose response to radiotherapy plus ipilimumab could not be evaluated. Here the sequenced sample was peripheral blood, taken from a patient treated with radiotherapy plus ipilimumab. Here the chain combines TRBV7-8 and TRBJ2-7; the central 7 bases match TRBD1. CDR3 sequence: CASSSFLTGDPTAYEQYF. The nucleotide sequence reads TGTGCCAGCAGCTCGTTTCTTACAGGGGACCCTACGGCCTACGAGCAGTACTTC.